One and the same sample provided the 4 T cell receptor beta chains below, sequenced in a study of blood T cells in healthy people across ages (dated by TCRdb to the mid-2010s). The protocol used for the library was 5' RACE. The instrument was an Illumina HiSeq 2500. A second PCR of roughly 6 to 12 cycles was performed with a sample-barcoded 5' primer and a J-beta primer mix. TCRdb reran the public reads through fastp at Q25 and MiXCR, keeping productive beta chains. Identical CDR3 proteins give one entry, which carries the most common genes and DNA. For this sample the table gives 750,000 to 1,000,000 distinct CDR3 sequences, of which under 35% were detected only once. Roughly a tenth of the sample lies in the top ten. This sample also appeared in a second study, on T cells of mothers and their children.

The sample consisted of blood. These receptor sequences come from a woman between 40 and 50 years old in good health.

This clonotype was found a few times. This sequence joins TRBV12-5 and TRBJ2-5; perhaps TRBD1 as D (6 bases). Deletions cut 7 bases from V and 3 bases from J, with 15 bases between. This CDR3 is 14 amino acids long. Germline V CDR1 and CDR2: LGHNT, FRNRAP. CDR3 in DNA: TGTGCTAGTGCCTCCACGGGACAAGAAGAGACCCAGTACTTC. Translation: CASASTGQEETQYF.

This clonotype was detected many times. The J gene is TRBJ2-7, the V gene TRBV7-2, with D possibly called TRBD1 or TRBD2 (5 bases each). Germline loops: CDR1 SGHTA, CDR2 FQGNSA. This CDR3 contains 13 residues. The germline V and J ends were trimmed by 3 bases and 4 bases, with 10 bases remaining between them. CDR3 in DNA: TGTGCCAGCAGCTTTTACGAGGGGTACGAGCAGTACTTC. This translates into CASSFYEGYEQYF.

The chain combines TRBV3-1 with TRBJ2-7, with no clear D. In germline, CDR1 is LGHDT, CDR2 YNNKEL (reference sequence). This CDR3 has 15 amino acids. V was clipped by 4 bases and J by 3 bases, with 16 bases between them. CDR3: CASSPRVDLVYEQYF. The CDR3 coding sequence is TGTGCCAGCAGCCCCCGAGTTGATTTGGTCTACGAGCAGTACTTC.

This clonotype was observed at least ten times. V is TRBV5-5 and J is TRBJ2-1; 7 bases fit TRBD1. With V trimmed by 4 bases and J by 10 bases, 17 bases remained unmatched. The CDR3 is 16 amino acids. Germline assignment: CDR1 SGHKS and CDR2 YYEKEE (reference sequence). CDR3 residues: CASSLSRDSSGGEQFF. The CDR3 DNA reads TGTGCCAGCAGCCTCAGCCGGGACAGCTCAGGCGGGGAGCAGTTCTTC.